This record concerns one T cell receptor (beta chain) sequence. Its antigen remains unidentified. The record originates from a study of identical twins. Study results and limitations: Interpretation of the results relied on cross-sectional statistical analysis and not on following the same donors.

MiXCR, run by TCRdb on the 5' RACE reads, gives a single entry per CDR3 protein. The sample holds around 250,000 distinct CDR3 sequences, about 8.3% seen once. This same sample was also part of a study on yellow fever vaccine responses in identical twins.

This receptor was obtained from a woman in her late teens or twenties in good health. The source material was CD8+ T cells sorted from blood.

In nucleotides, the CDR3 is TGTGCCTGGAGTGTATCACCGGGACTAGCGGGGGTTTACGCCTACGAGCAGTACTTC. Protein: CAWSVSPGLAGVYAYEQYF. The chain couples TRBV30 to TRBJ2-7, with 14 bases aligning to TRBD2. From germline, CDR1 is GTSNPN and CDR2 SVGIG (reference sequence). Germline trimming cut 0 bases from V and 2 bases from J; bases unmatched to any gene: 12. The CDR3 runs to 19 residues.